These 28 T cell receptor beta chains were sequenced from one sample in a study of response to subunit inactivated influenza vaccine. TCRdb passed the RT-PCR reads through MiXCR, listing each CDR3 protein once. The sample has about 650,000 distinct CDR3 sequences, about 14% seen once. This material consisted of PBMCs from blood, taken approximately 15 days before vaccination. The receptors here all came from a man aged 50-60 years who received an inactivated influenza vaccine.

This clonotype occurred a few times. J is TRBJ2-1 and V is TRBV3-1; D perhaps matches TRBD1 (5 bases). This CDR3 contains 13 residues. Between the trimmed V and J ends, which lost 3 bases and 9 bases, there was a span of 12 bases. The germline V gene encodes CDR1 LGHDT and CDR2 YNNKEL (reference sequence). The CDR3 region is CASSQSLQAEQFF. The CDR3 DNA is TGTGCCAGCAGCCAGAGCTTACAGGCTGAGCAGTTCTTC.

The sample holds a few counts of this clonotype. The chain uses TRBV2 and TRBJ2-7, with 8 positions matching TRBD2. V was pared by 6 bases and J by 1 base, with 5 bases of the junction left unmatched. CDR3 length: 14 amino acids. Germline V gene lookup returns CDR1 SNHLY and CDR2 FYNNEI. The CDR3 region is CASSQGTSSYEQYF. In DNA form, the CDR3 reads TGTGCCAGCAGCCAAGGGACTAGTTCCTACGAGCAGTACTTC. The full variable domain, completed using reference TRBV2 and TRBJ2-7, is EPEVTQTPSHQVTQMGQEVILRCVPISNHLYFYWYRQILGQKVEFLVSFYNNEISEKSEIFDDQFSVERPDGSNFTLKIRSTKLEDSAMYFCASSQGTSSYEQYFGPGTRLTVT.

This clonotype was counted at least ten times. The CDR3 coding sequence is TGCAGCGTTGAGGGGGCAGGCTATGGCTACACCTTC. It codes for CSVEGAGYGYTF. V is TRBV29-1 and J is TRBJ1-2, with D possibly matching TRBD1 (6 bases). Trimming stripped 3 bases from V and 4 bases from J, with 9 bases between. This CDR3 comprises 12 residues. Germline V lookup: CDR1 SQVTM, CDR2 ANQGSEA. Full variable domain (rest looked up from reference TRBV29-1 and TRBJ1-2): SAVISQKPSRDICQRGTSLTIQCQVDSQVTMMFWYRQQPGQSLTLIATANQGSEATYESGFVIDKFPISRPNLTFSTLTVSNMSPEDSSIYLCSVEGAGYGYTFGSGTRLTVV.

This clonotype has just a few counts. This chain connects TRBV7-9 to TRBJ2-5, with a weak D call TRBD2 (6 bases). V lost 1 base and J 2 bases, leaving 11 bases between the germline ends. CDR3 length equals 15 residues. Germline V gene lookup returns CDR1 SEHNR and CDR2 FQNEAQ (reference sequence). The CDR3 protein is CASSLVAAIQETQYF. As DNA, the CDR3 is TGTGCCAGCAGCTTAGTAGCGGCCATACAAGAGACCCAGTACTTC.

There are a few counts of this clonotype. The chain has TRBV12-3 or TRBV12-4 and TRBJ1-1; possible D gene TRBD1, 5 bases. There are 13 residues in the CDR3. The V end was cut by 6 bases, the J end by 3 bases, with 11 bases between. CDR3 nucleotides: TGTGCCAGCAGCCCGACAGTGGACACTGAAGCTTTCTTT. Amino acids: CASSPTVDTEAFF.

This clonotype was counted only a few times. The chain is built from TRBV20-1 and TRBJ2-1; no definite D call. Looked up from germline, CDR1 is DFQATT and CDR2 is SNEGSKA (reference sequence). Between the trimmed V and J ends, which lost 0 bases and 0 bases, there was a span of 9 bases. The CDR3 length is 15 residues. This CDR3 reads CSARDRSRSYNEQFF. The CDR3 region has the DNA TGCAGTGCTAGAGATAGGTCCCGCTCCTACAATGAGCAGTTCTTC.

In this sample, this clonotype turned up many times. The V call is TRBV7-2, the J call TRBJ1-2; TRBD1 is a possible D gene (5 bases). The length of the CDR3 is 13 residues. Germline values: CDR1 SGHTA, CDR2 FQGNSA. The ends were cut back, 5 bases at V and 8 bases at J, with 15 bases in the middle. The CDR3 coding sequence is TGTGCCAGCAGCCCGCAGGGTTCCCTCGGCTACACCTTC. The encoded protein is CASSPQGSLGYTF.

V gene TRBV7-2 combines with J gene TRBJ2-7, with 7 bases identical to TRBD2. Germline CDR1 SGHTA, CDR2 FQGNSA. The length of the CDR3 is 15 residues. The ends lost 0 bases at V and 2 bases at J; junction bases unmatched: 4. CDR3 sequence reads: CASSLAGLGAYEQYF. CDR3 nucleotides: TGTGCCAGCAGCTTAGCTGGACTAGGGGCCTACGAGCAGTACTTC.

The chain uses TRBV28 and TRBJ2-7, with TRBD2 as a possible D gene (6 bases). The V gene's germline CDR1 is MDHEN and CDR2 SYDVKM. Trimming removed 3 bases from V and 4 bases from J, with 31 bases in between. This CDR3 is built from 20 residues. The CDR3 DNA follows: TGTGCCAGCAGTTTCACTAATGATCAGACTTATGGCGGGACCCCTTACGAGCAGTACTTC. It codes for CASSFTNDQTYGGTPYEQYF. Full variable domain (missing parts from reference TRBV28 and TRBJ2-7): DVKVTQSSRYLVKRTGEKVFLECVQDMDHENMFWYRQDPGLGLRLIYFSYDVKMKEKGDIPEGYSVSREKKERFSLILESASTNQTSMYLCASSFTNDQTYGGTPYEQYFGPGTRLTVT.

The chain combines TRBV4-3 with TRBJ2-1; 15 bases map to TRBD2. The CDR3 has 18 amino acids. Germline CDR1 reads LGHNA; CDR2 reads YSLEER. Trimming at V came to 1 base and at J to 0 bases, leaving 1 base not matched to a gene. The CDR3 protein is CASSQGTSGRVSYNEQFF. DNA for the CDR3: TGCGCCAGCAGCCAAGGGACTAGCGGGAGGGTCTCCTACAATGAGCAGTTCTTC.

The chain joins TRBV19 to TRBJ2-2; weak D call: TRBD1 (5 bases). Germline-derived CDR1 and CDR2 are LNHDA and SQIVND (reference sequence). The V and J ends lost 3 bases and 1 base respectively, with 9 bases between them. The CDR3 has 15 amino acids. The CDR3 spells CASSMSRVNTGELFF. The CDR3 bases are TGTGCCAGTAGTATGAGCAGGGTGAACACCGGGGAGCTGTTTTTT.

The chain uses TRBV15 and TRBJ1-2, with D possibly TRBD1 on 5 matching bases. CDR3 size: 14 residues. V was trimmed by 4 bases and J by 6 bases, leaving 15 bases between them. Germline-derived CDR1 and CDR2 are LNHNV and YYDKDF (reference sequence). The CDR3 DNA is TGTGCCACCAGCACCTGGGACCAACCCCATGGCTACACCTTC. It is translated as CATSTWDQPHGYTF.

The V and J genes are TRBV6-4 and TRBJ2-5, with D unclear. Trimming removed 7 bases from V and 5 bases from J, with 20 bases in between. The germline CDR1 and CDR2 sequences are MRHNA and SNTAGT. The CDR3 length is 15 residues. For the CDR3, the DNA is TGTGCCAGCACAAAAAATCATTTCCTGGGGGAGACCCAGTACTTC. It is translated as CASTKNHFLGETQYF.

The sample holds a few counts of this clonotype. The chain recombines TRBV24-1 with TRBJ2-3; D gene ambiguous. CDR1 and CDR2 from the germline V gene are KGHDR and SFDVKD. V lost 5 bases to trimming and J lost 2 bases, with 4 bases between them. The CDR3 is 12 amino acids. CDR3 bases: TGTGCCACCAGTGCGCTCACAGATACGCAGTATTTT. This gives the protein CATSALTDTQYF.

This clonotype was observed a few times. In nucleotides, the CDR3 is TGTGCCAGCAGCCAAGTTGTGGTAGGGGGCACCGGGGAGCTGTTTTTT. Translating it yields CASSQVVVGGTGELFF. V and J are TRBV4-2 and TRBJ2-2; maybe TRBD1 (6 bases). With 1 base removed from V and 4 bases from J, the gap between germline ends came to 13 bases. The germline CDR1 and CDR2 sequences are LGHNA and YNFKEQ. The CDR3 has 16 amino acids.

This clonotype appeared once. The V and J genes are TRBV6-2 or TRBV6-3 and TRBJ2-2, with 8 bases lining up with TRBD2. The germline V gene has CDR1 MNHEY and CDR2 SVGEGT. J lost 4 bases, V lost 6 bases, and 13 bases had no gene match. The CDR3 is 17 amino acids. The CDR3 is CASSTGGSGASTGELFF. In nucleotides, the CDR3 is TGTGCCAGCAGCACCGGGGGTAGCGGGGCTTCCACCGGGGAGCTGTTTTTT.

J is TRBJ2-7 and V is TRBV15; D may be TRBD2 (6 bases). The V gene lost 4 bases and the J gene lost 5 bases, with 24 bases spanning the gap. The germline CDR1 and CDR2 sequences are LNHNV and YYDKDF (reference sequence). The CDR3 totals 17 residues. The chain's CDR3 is CATSIGAMGLLGHEQYF. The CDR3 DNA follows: TGTGCCACCAGCATAGGCGCGATGGGACTCCTGGGTCACGAGCAGTACTTC.

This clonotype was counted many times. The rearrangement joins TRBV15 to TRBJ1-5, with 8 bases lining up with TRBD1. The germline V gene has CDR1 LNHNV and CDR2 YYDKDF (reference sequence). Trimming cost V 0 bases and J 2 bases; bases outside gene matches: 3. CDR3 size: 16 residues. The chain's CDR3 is CATSRDDRGGNQPQHF. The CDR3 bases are TGTGCCACCAGCAGAGACGACAGGGGAGGCAATCAGCCCCAGCATTTT. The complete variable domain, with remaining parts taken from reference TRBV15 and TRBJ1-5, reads DAMVIQNPRYQVTQFGKPVTLSCSQTLNHNVMYWYQQKSSQAPKLLFHYYDKDFNNEADTPDNFQSRRPNTSFCFLDIRSPGLGDTAMYLCATSRDDRGGNQPQHFGDGTRLSIL.

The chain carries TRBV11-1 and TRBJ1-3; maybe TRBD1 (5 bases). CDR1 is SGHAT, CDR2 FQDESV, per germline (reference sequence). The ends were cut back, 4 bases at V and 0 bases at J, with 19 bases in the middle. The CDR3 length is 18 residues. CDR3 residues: CASSSKWGYDVSGNTIYF. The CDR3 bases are TGTGCCAGCAGCTCTAAGTGGGGGTACGATGTCTCTGGAAACACCATATATTTT.

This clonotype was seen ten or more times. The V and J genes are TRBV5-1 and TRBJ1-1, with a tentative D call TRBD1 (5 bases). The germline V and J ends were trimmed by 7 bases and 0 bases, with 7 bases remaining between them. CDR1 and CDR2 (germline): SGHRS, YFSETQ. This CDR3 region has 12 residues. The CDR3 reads CASADMNTEAFF. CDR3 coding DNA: TGCGCCAGCGCGGACATGAACACTGAAGCTTTCTTT. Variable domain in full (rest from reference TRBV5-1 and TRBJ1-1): KAGVTQTPRYLIKTRGQQVTLSCSPISGHRSVSWYQQTPGQGLQFLFEYFSETQRNKGNFPGRFSGRQFSNSRSEMNVSTLELGDSALYLCASADMNTEAFFGQGTRLTVV.

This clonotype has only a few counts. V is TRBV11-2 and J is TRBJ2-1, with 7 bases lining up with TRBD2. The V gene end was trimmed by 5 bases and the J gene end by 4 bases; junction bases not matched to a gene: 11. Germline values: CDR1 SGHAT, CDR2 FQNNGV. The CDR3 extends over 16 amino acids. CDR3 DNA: TGTGCCAGCAGCGCTCAACTGACTAGCAGATACAATGAGCAGTTCTTC. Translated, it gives CASSAQLTSRYNEQFF.

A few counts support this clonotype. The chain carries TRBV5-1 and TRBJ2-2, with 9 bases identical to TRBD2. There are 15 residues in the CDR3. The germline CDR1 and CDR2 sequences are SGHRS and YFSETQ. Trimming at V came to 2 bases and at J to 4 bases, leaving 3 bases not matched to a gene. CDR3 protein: CASSFNSGGTGELFF. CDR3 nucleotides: TGCGCCAGCAGCTTTAATAGCGGGGGCACCGGGGAGCTGTTTTTT.

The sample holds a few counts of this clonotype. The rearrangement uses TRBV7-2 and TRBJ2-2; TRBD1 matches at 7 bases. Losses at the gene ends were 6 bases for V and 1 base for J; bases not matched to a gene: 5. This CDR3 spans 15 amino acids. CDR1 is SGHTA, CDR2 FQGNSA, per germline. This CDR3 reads CASRRQGENTGELFF. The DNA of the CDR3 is TGTGCCAGCAGACGACAGGGAGAGAACACCGGGGAGCTGTTTTTT.

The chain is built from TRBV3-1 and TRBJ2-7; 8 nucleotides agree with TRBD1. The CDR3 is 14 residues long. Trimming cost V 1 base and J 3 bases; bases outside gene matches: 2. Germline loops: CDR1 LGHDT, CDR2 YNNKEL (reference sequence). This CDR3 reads CASSQGQGIYEQYF. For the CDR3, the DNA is TGTGCCAGCAGCCAAGGACAGGGGATCTACGAGCAGTACTTC.

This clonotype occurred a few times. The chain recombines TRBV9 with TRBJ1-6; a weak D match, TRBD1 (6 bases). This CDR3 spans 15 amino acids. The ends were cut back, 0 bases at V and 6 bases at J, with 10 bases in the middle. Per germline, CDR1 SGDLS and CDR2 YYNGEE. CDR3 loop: CASSVVEQGNSPLHF. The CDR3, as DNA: TGTGCCAGCAGCGTAGTGGAACAGGGTAATTCACCCCTCCACTTT.

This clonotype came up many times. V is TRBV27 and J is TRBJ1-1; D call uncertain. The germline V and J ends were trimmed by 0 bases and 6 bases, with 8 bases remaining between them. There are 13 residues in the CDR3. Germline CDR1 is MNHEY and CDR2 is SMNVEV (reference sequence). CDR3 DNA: TGTGCCAGCAGTTTATCGAGGATTTCTGAAGCTTTCTTT. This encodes CASSLSRISEAFF.

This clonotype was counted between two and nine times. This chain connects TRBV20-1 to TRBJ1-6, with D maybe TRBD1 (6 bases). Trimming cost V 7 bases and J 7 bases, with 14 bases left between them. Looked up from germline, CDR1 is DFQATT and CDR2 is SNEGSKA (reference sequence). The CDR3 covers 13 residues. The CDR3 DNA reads TGCAGTGGCCAGTCAGGGGTGAATTCACCCCTCCACTTT. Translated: CSGQSGVNSPLHF.

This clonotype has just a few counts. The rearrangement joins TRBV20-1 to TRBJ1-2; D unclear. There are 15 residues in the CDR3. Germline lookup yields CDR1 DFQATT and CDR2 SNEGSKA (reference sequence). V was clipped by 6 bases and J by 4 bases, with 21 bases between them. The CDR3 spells CSALNELVKSYGYTF. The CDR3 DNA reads TGCAGTGCCTTAAACGAACTGGTGAAAAGCTATGGCTACACCTTC.